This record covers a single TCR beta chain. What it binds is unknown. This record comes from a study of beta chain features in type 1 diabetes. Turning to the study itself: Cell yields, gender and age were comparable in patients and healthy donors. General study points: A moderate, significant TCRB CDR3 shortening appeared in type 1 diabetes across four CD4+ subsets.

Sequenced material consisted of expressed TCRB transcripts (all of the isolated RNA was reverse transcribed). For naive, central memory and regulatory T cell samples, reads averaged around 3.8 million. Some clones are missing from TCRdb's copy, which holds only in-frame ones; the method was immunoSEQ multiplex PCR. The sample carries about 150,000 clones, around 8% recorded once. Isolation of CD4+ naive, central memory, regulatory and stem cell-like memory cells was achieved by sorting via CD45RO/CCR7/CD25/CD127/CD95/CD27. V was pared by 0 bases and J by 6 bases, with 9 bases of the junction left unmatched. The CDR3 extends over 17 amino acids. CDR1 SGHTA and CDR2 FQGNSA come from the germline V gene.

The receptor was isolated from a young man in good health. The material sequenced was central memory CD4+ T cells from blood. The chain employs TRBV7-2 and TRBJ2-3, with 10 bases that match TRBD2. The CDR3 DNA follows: TGTGCCAGCAGCTTAGCGCCAGCGGGGGGGCCAGAGGATACGCAGTATTTT. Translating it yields CASSLAPAGGPEDTQYF. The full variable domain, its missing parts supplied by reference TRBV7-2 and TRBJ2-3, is GAGVSQSPSNKVTEKGKDVELRCDPISGHTALYWYRQSLGQGLEFLIYFQGNSAPDKSGLPSDRFSAERTGGSVSTLTIQRTQQEDSAVYLCASSLAPAGGPEDTQYFGPGTRLTVL.